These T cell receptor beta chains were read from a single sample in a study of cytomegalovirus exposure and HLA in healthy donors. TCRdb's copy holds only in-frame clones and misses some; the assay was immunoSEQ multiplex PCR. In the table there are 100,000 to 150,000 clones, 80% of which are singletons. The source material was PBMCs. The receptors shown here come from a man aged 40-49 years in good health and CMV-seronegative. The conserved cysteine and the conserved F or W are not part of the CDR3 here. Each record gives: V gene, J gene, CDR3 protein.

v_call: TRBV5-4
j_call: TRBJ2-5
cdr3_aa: ASSPQGVQETQY

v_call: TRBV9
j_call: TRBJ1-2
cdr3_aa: ASSLGTGGYT

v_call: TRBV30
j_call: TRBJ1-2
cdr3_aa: AWRVAPYGYT

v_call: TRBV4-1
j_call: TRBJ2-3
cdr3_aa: ASSQGLAADTQY

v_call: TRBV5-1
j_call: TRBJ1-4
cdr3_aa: ASSLVPANEKLF

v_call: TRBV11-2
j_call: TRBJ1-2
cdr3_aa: ASSLDGPGGYT

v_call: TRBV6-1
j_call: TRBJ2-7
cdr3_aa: ASSESREQY

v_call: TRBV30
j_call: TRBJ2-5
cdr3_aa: AWRGGGATQY

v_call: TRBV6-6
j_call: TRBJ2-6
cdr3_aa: ASSQISGANVLT

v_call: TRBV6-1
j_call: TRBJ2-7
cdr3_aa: ASSATGVQYEQY

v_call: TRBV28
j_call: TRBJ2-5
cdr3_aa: ASSPRGIQETQY

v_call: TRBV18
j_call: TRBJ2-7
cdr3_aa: ASSPAQGAWEQY

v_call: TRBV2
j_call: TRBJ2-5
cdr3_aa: ASRQGLAGQETQY

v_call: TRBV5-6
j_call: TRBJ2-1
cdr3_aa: ASSLYSSSYNEQF

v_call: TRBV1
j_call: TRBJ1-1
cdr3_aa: TSSLGLNNTEAF

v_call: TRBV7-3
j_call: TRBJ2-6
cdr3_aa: ASSPPSRPGANVLT

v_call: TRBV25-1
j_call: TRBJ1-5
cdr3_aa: ARSCQPQH

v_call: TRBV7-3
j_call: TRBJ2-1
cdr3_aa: ASSLSDSSYNEQF

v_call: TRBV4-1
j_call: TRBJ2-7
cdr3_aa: ASSQGDSLEQY

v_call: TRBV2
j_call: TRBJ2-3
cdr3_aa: ASKVRQSTDTQY

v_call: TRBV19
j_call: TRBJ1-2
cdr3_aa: ASTGTASYGYT

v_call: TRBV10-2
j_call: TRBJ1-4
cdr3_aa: ASTRGEGEKLF

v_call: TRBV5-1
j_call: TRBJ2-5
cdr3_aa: ASSYPGTQETQY

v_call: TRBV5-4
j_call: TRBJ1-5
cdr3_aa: ASSLQGTQPQH

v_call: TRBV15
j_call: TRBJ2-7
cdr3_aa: ATSRGDRGAYEQY

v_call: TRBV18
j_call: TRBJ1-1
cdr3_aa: ASSPAGVNTEAF

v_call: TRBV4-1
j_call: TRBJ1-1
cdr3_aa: ASSQVGGPRGDTF

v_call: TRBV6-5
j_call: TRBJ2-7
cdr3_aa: ASSYSTGSPYEQY

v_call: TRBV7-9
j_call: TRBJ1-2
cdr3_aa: ASSLGGRANYGYT

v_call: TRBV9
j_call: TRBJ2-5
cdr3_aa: ASSVALGLAGGRETQY

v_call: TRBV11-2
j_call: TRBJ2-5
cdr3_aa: ASSLGAGGGTQY

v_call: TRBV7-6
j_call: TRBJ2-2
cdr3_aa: ASSSQQGANTGELF

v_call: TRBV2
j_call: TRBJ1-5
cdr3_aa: ASTRGTGVNQPQH

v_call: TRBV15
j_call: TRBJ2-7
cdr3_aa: ATSRGADRGGKQY

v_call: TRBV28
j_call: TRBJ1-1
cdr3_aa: ASSPTGVRMNTEAF

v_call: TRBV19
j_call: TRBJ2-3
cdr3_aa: ASSRLAGTSTDTQY

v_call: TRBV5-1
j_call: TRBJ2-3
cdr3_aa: ASSSQGSSTDTQY

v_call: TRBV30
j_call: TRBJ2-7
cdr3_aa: AWEQTSGVSYEQY

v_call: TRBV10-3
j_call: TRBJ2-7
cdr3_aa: AISDASGSSYEQY

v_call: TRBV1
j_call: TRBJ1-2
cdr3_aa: TSSQDVRGNYGYT

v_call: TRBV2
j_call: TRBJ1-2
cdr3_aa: ASNEQGDNYGYT

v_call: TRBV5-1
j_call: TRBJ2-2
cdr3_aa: ASSLVYLGSTGELF

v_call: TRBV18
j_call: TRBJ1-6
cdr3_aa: ASSPVAAYNSPLH

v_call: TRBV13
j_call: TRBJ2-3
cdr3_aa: ASSLGSGGSTDTQY

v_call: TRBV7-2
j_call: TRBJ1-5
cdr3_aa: ASSLTGQPQH

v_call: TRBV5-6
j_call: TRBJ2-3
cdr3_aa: ASSATSAAQY

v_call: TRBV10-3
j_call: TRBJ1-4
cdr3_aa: AISEGWDRGGEKLF

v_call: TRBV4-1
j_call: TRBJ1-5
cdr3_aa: ASSQAEKSNQPQH

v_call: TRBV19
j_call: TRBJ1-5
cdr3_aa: ASTKVEGVNQPQH

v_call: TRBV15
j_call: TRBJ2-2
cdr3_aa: ATSRDTGGWAGELF

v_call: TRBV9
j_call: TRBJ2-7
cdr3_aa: ASSRTDYEQY

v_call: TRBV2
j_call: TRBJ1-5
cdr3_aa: ASRAGGSNQPQH

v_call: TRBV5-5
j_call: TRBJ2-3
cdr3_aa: ASSLWAGGGTDTQY

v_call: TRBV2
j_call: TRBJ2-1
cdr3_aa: ASNPGGKGSSYNEQF

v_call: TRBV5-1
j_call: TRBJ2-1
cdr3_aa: ASSLERVLSNEQF

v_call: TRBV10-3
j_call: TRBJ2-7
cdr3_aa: AKLGDRSSYEQY

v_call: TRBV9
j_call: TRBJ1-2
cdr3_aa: ASSVEGQGYYGYT